This T cell receptor (beta chain) was sequenced during a study of Tregs in tolerant kidney transplant recipients. Mixed chimerism was transient after nonmyeloablative marrow transplants from related graft donors. V was trimmed by 8 bases and J by 3 bases, leaving 6 bases between them. The CDR3 consists of 11 residues. CDR1 MDHEN and CDR2 SYDVKM come from the germline V gene. Sequencing used immunoSEQ multiplex PCR; TCRdb keeps in-frame clones, though not all of them. The sample consists of about 50,000 clones, more than 70% of them appearing once. The J gene is TRBJ2-3, the V gene TRBV28, with D unclear. This clonotype was obtained from a human patient who received a combined kidney and bone marrow transplant. The graft donor may have contributed some T cells. Sequenced material: CD8+ T cells from blood (PBMCs), taken 12 months after the transplant. CDR3 nucleotides: TGTGCCAGCGAGGTGACAGATACGCAGTATTTT. Protein: CASEVTDTQYF.